This T cell receptor beta chain was recovered during a study of blood T cell repertoires in COVID-19. Across the whole study: Researchers got acute and convalescent COVID-19 samples from the United States, Italy and Spain. PBMCs, B-cell-depleted T cells, or T cells provided the cDNA or gDNA that made up the material.

Produced via immunoSEQ multiplex PCR; TCRdb's table is partial and in-frame only. The data hold 200,000 to 250,000 clones, with approximately 86% observed a single time. The CDR3 covers 13 residues. V was shortened by 3 bases and J by 2 bases, with 6 bases between the two germline ends. Sequencing input: peripheral blood. The receptor's source is a woman in her 30s who had recovered from COVID-19. V usage is TRBV12-3 or TRBV12-4 and J usage is TRBJ2-3, with D perhaps matching TRBD1 (5 bases). The CDR3 sequence is CASSFRDTDTQYF. The CDR3 DNA reads as TGTGCCAGCAGTTTCAGGGACACAGATACGCAGTATTTT.